This record concerns one T cell receptor (beta chain) sequence. Profiling relied on immunoSEQ multiplex PCR, and the TCRdb table lists in-frame clones only, not all of them. The table shows around 150,000 clones, with approximately 90% occurring only once. This CDR3 is 13 amino acids long. From germline, CDR1 is SQVTM and CDR2 ANQGSEA. With 6 bases clipped from V and 5 bases from J, the junction kept 10 bases outside the gene matches. This specimen belongs to a study of blood T cell repertoires in COVID-19. Whole-study context: The samples span acute and convalescent COVID-19 from the United States, Italy and Spain.

This receptor was taken from a human donor in a cohort sampled during active COVID-19. The J gene is TRBJ2-7, the V gene TRBV29-1; 7 bases map to TRBD1. The specimen was peripheral blood. The CDR3 protein is CSVTLDRAHEQYF. CDR3 DNA: TGCAGCGTGACCCTCGACAGGGCCCACGAGCAGTACTTC.